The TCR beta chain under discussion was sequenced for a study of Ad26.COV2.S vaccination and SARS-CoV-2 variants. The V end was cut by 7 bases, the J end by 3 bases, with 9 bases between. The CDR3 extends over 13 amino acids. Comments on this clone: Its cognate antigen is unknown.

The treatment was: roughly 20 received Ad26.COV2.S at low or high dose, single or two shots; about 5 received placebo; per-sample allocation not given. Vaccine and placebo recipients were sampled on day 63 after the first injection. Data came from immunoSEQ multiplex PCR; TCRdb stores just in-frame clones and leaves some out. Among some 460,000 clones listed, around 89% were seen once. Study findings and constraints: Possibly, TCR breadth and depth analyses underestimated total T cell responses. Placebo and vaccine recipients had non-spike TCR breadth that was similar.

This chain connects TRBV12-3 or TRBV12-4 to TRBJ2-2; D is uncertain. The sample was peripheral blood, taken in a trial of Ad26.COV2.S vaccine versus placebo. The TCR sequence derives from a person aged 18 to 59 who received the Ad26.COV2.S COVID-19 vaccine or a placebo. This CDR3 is CASTLIYTGELFF. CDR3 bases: TGTGCCAGCACTCTCATATACACCGGGGAGCTGTTTTTT.